The 28 T cell receptor beta chains given below trace back to one sample, sequenced in a study of T cells in Graves' hyperthyroidism and ophthalmopathy. From RNA transcripts, TCR beta CDR3 regions were amplified. HTBI primers drove first-round RT-PCR of the TCR CDR3. One entry per CDR3 protein results from TCRdb running MiXCR on the multiplex PCR reads. The sample shows some 760,000 distinct CDR3 sequences, about 15% of them seen only once. The sequenced sample was blood. Every receptor here comes from a woman aged 18-30 years with Graves' hyperthyroidism.

This clonotype was seen repeatedly, ten times or more. J is TRBJ2-7 and V is TRBV28; 8 nucleotides align to TRBD2. The CDR3 has 15 residues. V dropped 2 bases and J dropped 6; count of bases not matched to a gene: 9. Germline V gene lookup returns CDR1 MDHEN and CDR2 SYDVKM. CDR3 sequence (DNA): TGTGCCAGCAGTTTAAGTGGCTTCGGGAGGGCCGAGCAGTACTTC. Its protein product is CASSLSGFGRAEQYF.

This clonotype was recorded a few times. The chain couples TRBV9 to TRBJ2-1; the D is unclear. Between the trimmed V and J ends, which lost 1 base and 7 bases, there was a span of 12 bases. This CDR3 spans 14 amino acids. Germline V gene lookup returns CDR1 SGDLS and CDR2 YYNGEE. As DNA, the CDR3 is TGTGCCAGCAGCGTAAACCCCATACGGAATGAGCAGTTCTTC. Translated, it gives CASSVNPIRNEQFF. The whole variable domain, remainder taken from reference TRBV9 and TRBJ2-1, is DSGVTQTPKHLITATGQRVTLRCSPRSGDLSVYWYQQSLDQGLQFLIQYYNGEERAKGNILERFSAQQFPDLHSELNLSSLELGDSALYFCASSVNPIRNEQFFGPGTRLTVL.

This clonotype was seen many times. V is TRBV5-1 and J is TRBJ2-1; 8 nucleotides match TRBD2. This CDR3 region has 17 residues. Trimming removed 0 bases from V and 5 bases from J; junction bases left unmatched: 10. Per the germline V gene, CDR1 is SGHRS and CDR2 is YFSETQ. The DNA for the CDR3 is TGCGCCAGCAGCTTGGGTATTAGCGGGATAATGGACAATGAGCAGTTCTTC. This gives the protein CASSLGISGIMDNEQFF.

About this clonotype: Germline is not matched at one junction end, which may reflect a read error. The rearrangement uses TRBV10-3 and TRBJ2-1; 11 bases are a match to TRBD2. The germline gives CDR1 ENHRY, CDR2 SYGVKD. The length of the CDR3 is 16 residues. The CDR3 DNA follows: TGTGCCATCAGTCCAGGACTAGCGGGCTCCTGCAATGAGCAGTTCTTC. This codes for CAISPGLAGSCNEQFF.

The rearrangement links TRBV6-1 to TRBJ1-5; no clear D gene. The CDR3 is 13 amino acids. With 0 bases removed from V and 15 bases from J, the gap between germline ends came to 15 bases. Per germline, CDR1 MNHNS and CDR2 SASEGT. The CDR3 nucleotides are TGTGCCAGCAGTGAAGCGCTTCAGCGGGCTGTGCATTTT. This gives the protein CASSEALQRAVHF.

For this clonotype: This clone may be a read error of a much larger clone one base away. The chain employs TRBV7-8 and TRBJ2-7; 8 nucleotides match TRBD2. Germline lookup yields CDR1 SGHVS and CDR2 FQNEAQ. After removal of 5 bases from V and 7 bases from J, the junction contained 10 bases not matched to a gene. The CDR3 has 14 amino acids. The CDR3 sequence: CASSRPGLVGEQYF. The CDR3, as DNA: TGTGCCAGCAGCAGACCGGGACTAGTGGGAGAGCAGTACTTC.

V usage is TRBV15 and J usage is TRBJ2-5, with D hard to call. From germline, CDR1 is LNHNV and CDR2 YYDKDF (reference sequence). The CDR3 totals 13 residues. Trimming took off 0 bases at V and 4 bases at J, with 6 bases between the two ends. The CDR3: CATSRDTGETQYF. Written as DNA, the CDR3 is TGTGCCACCAGCAGAGATACGGGAGAGACCCAGTACTTC.

This clonotype was detected many times. This chain joins TRBV12-3 or TRBV12-4 and TRBJ2-7, with no clear D. The CDR3 is 13 residues long. V was pared by 1 base and J by 6 bases, with 10 bases between. CDR3 nucleotides: TGTGCCAGCAGTTTAGGGGCAGGTGGCGAGCAGTACTTC. It is translated as CASSLGAGGEQYF.

Ten or more counts support this clonotype. In DNA form, the CDR3 reads TGCAGCAGTGCCAAAGCATCCCCCGCTGAAGCTTTCTTT. Protein: CSSAKASPAEAFF. The V call is TRBV20-1, the J call TRBJ1-1; D gene unclear. The germline V gene encodes CDR1 DFQATT and CDR2 SNEGSKA (reference sequence). The CDR3 length is 13 residues.

This clonotype has more than one count but fewer than ten. The chain recombines TRBV6-5 with TRBJ1-6; maybe TRBD1 (5 bases). V was trimmed by 2 bases and J by 8 bases, leaving 13 bases between them. The CDR3 totals 15 residues. Per germline, CDR1 MNHEY and CDR2 SVGAGI. In nucleotides, the CDR3 is TGTGCCAGCAGTTACGTAGACAGAGGCGATTCACCCCTCCACTTT. This translates into CASSYVDRGDSPLHF.

This clonotype was observed a handful of times. The chain has TRBV24-1 and TRBJ1-6; 8 positions agree with TRBD1. Germline V gene lookup returns CDR1 KGHDR and CDR2 SFDVKD. This CDR3 has 17 residues. V shed 4 bases, J shed 6 bases, and the junction held 10 bases outside the gene matches. The CDR3 coding sequence is TGTGCCACCAGTGAACCTACCGACAGGGGTGTTAATTCACCCCTCCACTTT. As protein: CATSEPTDRGVNSPLHF.

This clonotype was seen ten or more times. J is TRBJ2-7 and V is TRBV11-2; D may be TRBD1 (6 bases). The CDR3 extends over 13 amino acids. The germline V and J ends were trimmed by 3 bases and 3 bases, with 9 bases remaining between them. Looked up from germline, CDR1 is SGHAT and CDR2 is FQNNGV. The chain's CDR3 is CASSLGARYEQYF. In nucleotides, the CDR3 is TGTGCCAGCAGCTTGGGGGCCCGCTACGAGCAGTACTTC.

This clonotype was counted between two and nine times. V usage is TRBV18 and J usage is TRBJ2-2, with 10 bases aligning to TRBD2. V gave up 2 bases and J gave up 4 bases; unmatched junction bases: 10. Germline V gives CDR1 KGHSH, CDR2 LQKENI. CDR3 length: 18 amino acids. The CDR3 nucleotides are TGTGCCAGCTCACCATCCCCTAGCGGGAGCCGGGGCACCGGGGAGCTGTTTTTT. It codes for CASSPSPSGSRGTGELFF. The full variable domain, in which reference TRBV18 and TRBJ2-2 provide the parts outside the CDR3, is NAGVMQNPRHLVRRRGQEARLRCSPMKGHSHVYWYRQLPEEGLKFMVYLQKENIIDESGMPKERFSAEFPKEGPSILRIQQVVRGDSAAYFCASSPSPSGSRGTGELFFGEGSRLTVL.

Worth noting for this clonotype: Its ends do not fully match the called genes, so a read error is possible. The rearrangement joins TRBV6-1 to TRBJ1-1; no firm D call. The CDR3 is 13 residues long. CDR1 and CDR2 (germline): MNHNS, SASEGT. This CDR3 is CAGRSLGITEAFF. The DNA of the CDR3 is TGTGCCGGCAGAAGCTTGGGGATAACTGAAGCTTTCTTT.

Ten or more counts support this clonotype. V usage is TRBV30 and J usage is TRBJ2-7; 12 bases are shared with TRBD2. V lost 4 bases, J lost 0 bases, and 7 bases stayed unmatched. The CDR3 runs to 16 residues. Germline assignment: CDR1 GTSNPN and CDR2 SVGIG (reference sequence). This CDR3 is CAWTSGRVRSSYEQYF. The CDR3 DNA reads as TGTGCCTGGACTAGCGGGAGGGTACGTAGCTCCTACGAGCAGTACTTC.

This clonotype was counted at least ten times. The chain has TRBV7-3 and TRBJ2-1, with D unresolved. Germline-derived CDR1 and CDR2 are SGHTA and FQGTGA. The CDR3 runs 15 residues. V was clipped by 1 base and J by 6 bases, with 13 bases between them. For the CDR3, the DNA is TGTGCCAGCAGCTTAAGCTATGGGCCCATCAATGAGCAGTTCTTC. Encoded protein: CASSLSYGPINEQFF.

This clonotype was recorded a few times. The rearrangement joins TRBV13 to TRBJ1-2; D gene ambiguous. Germline CDR1 and CDR2: PRHDT and FYEKMQ (reference sequence). The V end lost 0 bases, the J end lost 8 bases, and 16 bases lay between the germline ends. This CDR3 spans 15 amino acids. Here the CDR3 DNA reads TGTGCCAGCAGCTTAGGGAGCCCCACCGGAGGGGGCTACACCTTC. This encodes CASSLGSPTGGGYTF.

This clonotype was counted at least ten times. The chain links TRBV7-9 to TRBJ2-7; 11 bases are shared with TRBD2. The CDR3 is made up of 15 amino acids. V lost 2 bases and J lost 4; bases outside the gene matches: 4. CDR1 and CDR2 from the germline V gene are SEHNR and FQNEAQ (reference sequence). The chain's CDR3 is CASSLTGLADYEQYF. CDR3 coding DNA: TGTGCCAGCAGCTTAACGGGACTAGCGGATTACGAGCAGTACTTC. Full variable domain (missing parts from reference TRBV7-9 and TRBJ2-7): DTGVSQNPRHKITKRGQNVTFRCDPISEHNRLYWYRQTLGQGPEFLTYFQNEAQLEKSRLLSDRFSAERPKGSFSTLEIQRTEQGDSAMYLCASSLTGLADYEQYFGPGTRLTVT.

As regards this clonotype: A much larger clone is a single base away; this may be a read error. Since the CDR3 does not end with the conserved phenylalanine or tryptophan, this likely comes from a read error. This chain connects TRBV4-1 to TRBJ2-7; 8 nucleotides line up with TRBD1. The length of the CDR3 is 15 residues. Trimming took 1 base from V and 3 from J; bases not matched to a gene: 5. CDR1 is MGHRA and CDR2 is YSYEKL in the germline V gene. The CDR3 loop reads CASSQGQGRFYEQYS. As DNA, the CDR3 is TGCGCCAGCAGCCAAGGACAGGGGAGATTCTACGAGCAGTACTCC.

The sample holds one count of this clonotype. The chain employs TRBV19 and TRBJ2-1; TRBD2 might be the D (6 bases). Trimming cost V 8 bases and J 5 bases, with 13 bases left between them. The length of the CDR3 is 13 residues. The germline V gene has CDR1 LNHDA and CDR2 SQIVND (reference sequence). CDR3 loop: CASLGGYDNEQFF. In DNA, the CDR3 is TGTGCCAGTTTGGGGGGATACGACAATGAGCAGTTCTTC. Looking up the rest from reference TRBV19 and TRBJ2-1 gives the full variable domain: DGGITQSPKYLFRKEGQNVTLSCEQNLNHDAMYWYRQDPGQGLRLIYYSQIVNDFQKGDIAEGYSVSREKKESFPLTVTSAQKNPTAFYLCASLGGYDNEQFFGPGTRLTVL.

This clonotype was counted at least ten times. This chain joins TRBV28 and TRBJ2-1; TRBD2 agrees at 8 bases. Germline CDR1 and CDR2: MDHEN and SYDVKM. This CDR3 contains 13 residues. J was trimmed by 10 bases and V by 3 bases; bases with no gene match: 5. Here the CDR3 DNA reads TGTGCCAGCAGTTTTGATGCGGGAGGAGAGCAGTTCTTC. Translating gives CASSFDAGGEQFF.

This clonotype was counted a few times. The chain employs TRBV12-3 or TRBV12-4 and TRBJ2-1, with D possibly being TRBD2 (6 bases). Between the trimmed V and J ends, which lost 3 bases and 1 base, there was a span of 13 bases. The CDR3 covers 16 residues. CDR3 sequence reads: CASSFRRDWSYNEQFF. CDR3 in DNA: TGTGCCAGCAGTTTCCGGCGGGATTGGTCCTACAATGAGCAGTTCTTC.

This clonotype has at least ten counts. The chain couples TRBV7-2 to TRBJ2-3; D not certain. The CDR3 runs 15 residues. CDR1 and CDR2 (germline): SGHTA, FQGNSA. The V gene lost 4 bases and the J gene lost 2 bases, with 13 bases spanning the gap. The CDR3 loop reads CASSSLKGSTDTQYF. The CDR3 region has the DNA TGTGCCAGCAGCTCGTTAAAGGGCTCCACAGATACGCAGTATTTT.

On this clonotype itself: A single base separates this from a much larger clone, so it may be a read error. The CDR3 sequence is CASTLAGTSGNEQFF. The CDR3 coding sequence is TGTGCCAGCACACTTGCCGGGACTAGCGGGAATGAGCAGTTCTTC. The rearrangement links TRBV18 to TRBJ2-1, with 12 nucleotides matching TRBD2. CDR1 and CDR2 from the germline V gene are KGHSH and LQKENI. The CDR3 contains 15 residues. The J segment lost 7 bases and the V segment lost 8 bases, leaving 9 bases of the junction unmatched.

This clonotype was recorded many times. CDR3 residues: CASSLEAWAADTQYF. The CDR3 region has the DNA TGTGCCAGCAGCTTAGAAGCTTGGGCAGCAGATACGCAGTATTTT. The chain is built from TRBV7-2 and TRBJ2-3; unclear D gene. V was cut by 1 base and J by 4 bases, with 12 bases left in between. The germline CDR1 and CDR2 sequences are SGHTA and FQGNSA. The CDR3 loop spans 15 amino acids.

The J gene is TRBJ1-1, the V gene TRBV10-3; possibly TRBD1 for D (6 bases). Trimming pared 4 bases from V and 1 base from J, leaving 13 bases between. Germline assignment: CDR1 ENHRY and CDR2 SYGVKD. The CDR3 is made up of 15 amino acids. Here the CDR3 DNA reads TGTGCCATCAGTGTTCTTGGGGGCCGGAACACTGAAGCTTTCTTT. This sequence encodes CAISVLGGRNTEAFF.

This clonotype was seen once. A junction boundary mismatches the germline segment, possibly from a read error. V and J are TRBV6-1 and TRBJ1-3, with D maybe TRBD1 (5 bases). The CDR3 is made up of 14 amino acids. Germline V gene sequence: CDR1 MNHNS, CDR2 SASEGT. The CDR3 protein is CPSRAGYSGNTIYF. The CDR3, as DNA: TGTCCCAGCAGGGCGGGGTACTCTGGAAACACCATATATTTT.

This clonotype appeared many times. The J gene is TRBJ2-7, the V gene TRBV7-9; a weak D match, TRBD2 (5 bases). The germline V and J ends were trimmed by 5 bases and 7 bases, with 15 bases remaining between them. The CDR3 is 13 amino acids. From germline, CDR1 is SEHNR and CDR2 FQNEAQ (reference sequence). The CDR3 sequence is CASSAFMGSEQYF. CDR3 DNA sequence: TGTGCCAGCAGCGCTTTTATGGGGAGTGAGCAGTACTTC.